A single T cell receptor beta chain is shown here with its context. This entry comes from a study of cytomegalovirus exposure and HLA in healthy donors. From germline, CDR1 is MNHNS and CDR2 SASEGT. The CDR3 loop spans 14 amino acids. V shed 6 bases and J 5 bases; nucleotides not matched to a gene: 5. Researchers ran the PCR with 60 Vbeta and 13 Jbeta primers. Generated by immunoSEQ multiplex PCR, the TCRdb table keeps only in-frame clones and is missing some. This sample yields about 200,000 clones, of which around 81% are seen a single time; less than 2% belongs to the top ten. This clonotype was sampled from a man aged 25-45 years in good health and CMV-seronegative. The chain couples TRBV6-1 to TRBJ2-2; 8 bases map to TRBD1. The material sequenced was PBMCs. DNA of the CDR3: TGTGCCAGCAGGGACAGGGTTTTAACCGGGGAGCTGTTTTTT. Amino acid sequence: CASRDRVLTGELFF.